Reported below is one T cell receptor beta chain. The antigen this receptor binds is unknown. The input lacks base qualities; no much larger clone sits a single base away. This specimen belongs to a study of OX40 agonist ivuxolimab in advanced cancers. In terms of the full investigation: The costimulatory receptor OX40 (CD134) was targeted by ivuxolimab, a fully human IgG2 agonistic monoclonal antibody. The paper reports the monotherapy dose-escalation portion (N of about 54 patients) of the phase I ivuxolimab trial. Patients were allowed to have had prior anti-PD-1, anti-PD-L1 or anti-CTLA-4 therapy, and 30% to 40% of the dose-escalation patients had previously received checkpoint inhibitors. In the dose-escalation cohort, roughly 80% of patients were male, and the mean age was around 60 years, with a range of about 20 to 79. Intravenous ivuxolimab was administered to patients every 2 weeks at six dose levels: 0.01, 0.1, 0.3, 1.5, 3 and 10 mg/kg. Among the roughly 50 dose-escalation patients, some 20 had hepatocellular carcinoma, approximately 15 melanoma, 9 renal cell carcinoma and 9 head and neck cancer. The point of sequencing TCRbeta in the periphery was to test whether ivuxolimab changed TCR sequence diversity and drove clonal T-cell expansion. Partial responses occurred in three dose-escalation patients, of whom one had hepatocellular carcinoma and two had cutaneous melanoma.

Patients with a history of autoimmune disease or receiving systemic immunosuppression were excluded from the trial. Peripheral blood for TCR sequencing was collected from all dose cohorts at baseline, on cycle 4 day 1, and on cycle 7 day 1. Samples came from an open-label, multicenter, first-in-human phase I dose-escalation trial of ivuxolimab. The trial enrolled adults with locally advanced or metastatic head and neck squamous cell, hepatocellular, melanoma or renal cell carcinoma. Before TCR sequencing, CD4+ and CD8+ T cells were separately sorted from peripheral blood. Spanning cysteine to phenylalanine, the CDR3 consists of 12 amino acids. Only the CDR3 portion is preserved as DNA: 36 bases, with reading frame beginning at the first base. CDR1 and CDR2 are drawn from the germline V gene: MNHEY, SVGAGI. V and J are trimmed by 6 bases and 8 bases, and the gene matches miss 5 bases of the junction.

The paper as a whole reports these results and caveats: Low levels of normalized T-cell clonal expansion were also seen in some patients who did not respond. In the 0.1-3.0 mg/kg groups, partial responders were among the patients with the lowest normalized peripheral clonal expansion, particularly in CD8+ T cells. At doses of 0.1 to 3.0 mg/kg, clonal expansion of both CD4+ and CD8+ T cells in blood was seen between baseline and week 6. Antigen specificity was not determined for the clonally expanded peripheral T cells. On average, CD8+ T cells showed more expanded clones than CD4+ T cells after ivuxolimab.

To sequence the TCRbeta CDR3 region, genomic DNA was isolated from the sorted cells. The immunoSEQ Assay was used for sequencing of TCRbeta CDR3 regions. The immuneACCESS repertoire file appears here via TCRdb, limited to in-frame rearrangements. These files lack a portion of the clones; in checked studies, under half of the deficit traces to unresolved V genes, and the cause of the others is not known. The sample contains some 50,000 clones, about 83% of them found a single time. The ten largest clonotypes hold roughly 3.3% of the sample. Here the sequenced sample was CD4+ or CD8+ T cells sorted from blood, taken in a trial of the OX40 agonist ivuxolimab. This receptor was obtained from an adult with an advanced solid tumor such as melanoma, head and neck, liver or kidney cancer. The sequence is built from TRBV6-5 and TRBJ1-2; 8 bases in between match TRBD1. CDR3 region: CASSQGARGYTF. The DNA sequence is as follows: TGTGCCAGCAGCCAGGGGGCAAGGGGCTACACCTTC.